Below, one T cell receptor (beta chain) is given with its context. The germline gives CDR1 SNHLY, CDR2 FYNNEI. CDR3 size: 15 residues. V was clipped by 6 bases and J by 0 bases; unmatched bases: 4. TCRdb redid the calling of the reads with MiXCR, one entry per CDR3 protein. The sample holds around 88,000 distinct CDR3 sequences; around a third are singletons and the top ten take 2% to 2.5%. The data belong to a study of type 1 regulatory T cells. Study as a whole: An in vitro protocol generated T-allo10, a Tr1-enriched, alloantigen-specific CD4 T cell product.

The sample comprised CD4+ T cells, either the whole sample or a sorted fraction (not recorded which). The source is a human donor in good health. The chain is built from TRBV2 and TRBJ1-4; 7 nucleotides match TRBD1. The CDR3 region has the DNA TGTGCCAGCAGGGGGGACAGAGCAACTAATGAAAAACTGTTTTTT. Amino acid sequence: CASRGDRATNEKLFF.